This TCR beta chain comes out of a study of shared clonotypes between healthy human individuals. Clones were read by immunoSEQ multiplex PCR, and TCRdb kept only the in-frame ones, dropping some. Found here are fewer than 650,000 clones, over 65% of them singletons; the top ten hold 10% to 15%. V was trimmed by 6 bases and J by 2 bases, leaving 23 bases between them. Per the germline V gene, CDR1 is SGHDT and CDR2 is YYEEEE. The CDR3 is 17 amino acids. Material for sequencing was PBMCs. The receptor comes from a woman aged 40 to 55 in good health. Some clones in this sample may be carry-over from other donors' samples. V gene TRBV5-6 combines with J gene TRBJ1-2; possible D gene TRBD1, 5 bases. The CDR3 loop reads CASTIGGWTNYNYGYTF. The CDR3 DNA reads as TGTGCCAGCACCATTGGGGGGTGGACAAACTACAACTATGGCTACACCTTC.